This is a list of T cell receptor beta chains from one sample in a study of T cell responses to AZD1222 COVID-19 vaccine. Sequencing was performed with immunoSEQ multiplex PCR; in TCRdb, only in-frame clones are kept and a portion is missing. The sample lists about 180,000 clones; around 90% were seen once. Material: peripheral blood, obtained 28 days after the second AZD1222 dose. All receptors come from an adult who received the AZD1222 COVID-19 vaccine. The CDR3 runs from the conserved cysteine through the conserved F or W. A D gene is named only where the DNA matches it firmly. Only part of the rows carry a size: once, few, many, or a class if the clone is expanded.

V	D	J	size	DNA	CDR3
TRBV30	NA	TRBJ1-4	once	TGTGCCTGGAGTCTGGTAAATGAAAAACTGTTTTTT	CAWSLVNEKLFF
TRBV29-1	NA	TRBJ1-2	few	TGCAGCGGACTTGCAGGGTGGTCGGATGGCTACACCTTC	CSGLAGWSDGYTF
TRBV30	TRBD1	TRBJ1-2	NA	TGTGCCTGGAGTGACAGGGGCGTAAGCTACACCTTC	CAWSDRGVSYTF
TRBV7-9	TRBD1	TRBJ2-2	NA	TGTGCCAGCAGCTCAGCGGGGACAGGGGGCACCGGGGAGCTGTTTTTT	CASSSAGTGGTGELFF
TRBV10-3	NA	TRBJ1-1	NA	TGTGCCATACGCAGGGTAGAGAACACTGAAGCTTTCTTT	CAIRRVENTEAFF
TRBV28	NA	TRBJ2-7	NA	TGTGCCAGCACCAAGGGCGCAGTTTGGGCAACCTACGAGCAGTACTTC	CASTKGAVWATYEQYF
TRBV27	NA	TRBJ2-1	once	TGTGCCAGCAGTTTTTCCGGGACTTATTACAATGAGCAGTTCTTC	CASSFSGTYYNEQFF
TRBV7-9	NA	TRBJ1-5	NA	TGTGCCAGCAGCTTCGGTAGCAATCAGCCCCAGCATTTT	CASSFGSNQPQHF
TRBV6-2/TRBV6-3	TRBD2	TRBJ2-7	NA	TGTGCCAGCAGTCTAAGGACTAGCTCGGTTAGCGAGCAGTACTTC	CASSLRTSSVSEQYF
TRBV19	TRBD2	TRBJ2-2	NA	TGTGCCAGTAGGAGTCCGGGACTAGTGTTCGGGGAGCTGTTTTTT	CASRSPGLVFGELFF
TRBV9	TRBD1	TRBJ2-2	once	TGTGCCAGCAGCCGTGACAGGGACACCGGGGAGCTGTTTTTT	CASSRDRDTGELFF
TRBV5-6	NA	TRBJ2-5	NA	TGTGCCAGCAGCTCCCCGGAGACCCAGTACTTC	CASSSPETQYF
TRBV3-1/TRBV3-2	NA	TRBJ2-3	NA	TGTGCCAGCAGCCAAGATTTGGTGACAGATACGCAGTATTTT	CASSQDLVTDTQYF
TRBV12-5	NA	TRBJ1-2	NA	TGTGCTAGTGGTTTGCAGGGTATTCTGGATGGCTACACCTTC	CASGLQGILDGYTF
TRBV10-3	NA	TRBJ1-4	NA	TGTGCCATCAAGGGTAGGGTTAACGAAAAACTGTTTTTT	CAIKGRVNEKLFF
TRBV7-9	TRBD1	TRBJ1-1	NA	TGTGCCAGCAGCCCGGGACAGGGAGGTACTGAAGCTTTCTTT	CASSPGQGGTEAFF
TRBV28	NA	TRBJ2-7	NA	TGTGCCAGCAGGAGCCTCCCCGAGCTGCACTTC	CASRSLPELHF
TRBV28	TRBD1	TRBJ1-2	NA	TGTGCCAGCAGTCCTGGACAGGGGATCTATGGCTACACCTTC	CASSPGQGIYGYTF
TRBV25-1	NA	TRBJ2-7	NA	TGTGCCAGCAGTGATGGGGGGCCGATATTATACGAGCAGTACTTC	CASSDGGPILYEQYF
TRBV13	NA	TRBJ2-5	NA	TGTGCCAGCAGCTTTTCCCGGGTCGGAGAGACCCAGTACTTC	CASSFSRVGETQYF
TRBV7-8	NA	TRBJ2-7	NA	TGTGCCAGCAGCTTTAAGCCAACAATGACCTACGAGCAGTACTTC	CASSFKPTMTYEQYF
TRBV28	TRBD1	TRBJ2-4	NA	TGTGCCAGCAGCCGCGGGACAGGGGTGAACATTCAGTACTTC	CASSRGTGVNIQYF
TRBV3-1/TRBV3-2	NA	TRBJ1-5	NA	TGTGCCAGCAGCCAAACCATCAGCCCCAATCAGCCCCAGCATTTT	CASSQTISPNQPQHF
TRBV4-1	TRBD1	TRBJ1-2	once	TGCGCCAGCAGCTCGAAAGACGGGACAGGGGAAGGCTACACCTTC	CASSSKDGTGEGYTF
TRBV7-9	TRBD1	TRBJ2-7	NA	TGTGCCAGCAGCTTAGTTGGGACAGGTCCCTACGAGCAGTACTTC	CASSLVGTGPYEQYF
TRBV19	NA	TRBJ1-1	NA	TGTGCCAGCAGGGTTGGGATGAACACTGAAGCTTTCTTT	CASRVGMNTEAFF
TRBV29-1	NA	TRBJ1-2	NA	TGCAGCGGGGGGTCAGGGCATGGCTACACCTTC	CSGGSGHGYTF
TRBV5-1	TRBD2	TRBJ2-3	NA	TGCGCCAGCAGCTTGGTGGCTAGCGGGAGCGCAGATACGCAGTATTTT	CASSLVASGSADTQYF
TRBV19	NA	TRBJ1-2	NA	TGTGCCAGTAGTGGAACAGGAGTTGAACACTATGGCTACACCTTC	CASSGTGVEHYGYTF
TRBV28	NA	TRBJ1-1	NA	TGTGCCAGCATCCCCCGGGGATACGGGGGGGACACTGAAGCTTTCTTT	CASIPRGYGGDTEAFF
TRBV4-2	NA	TRBJ2-4	NA	TGTGCCAGCAGCCCCCCGGGTGCGGTAGCCAAAAACATTCAGTACTTC	CASSPPGAVAKNIQYF
TRBV10-2	NA	TRBJ1-1	once	TGCGCCAGCAGTGAAAGTGGGCTGAACACTGAAGCTTTCTTT	CASSESGLNTEAFF
TRBV25-1	NA	TRBJ1-4	NA	TGTGCCAGCAGACCCATGGTGGCAGGGCCTAATGAAAAACTGTTTTTT	CASRPMVAGPNEKLFF
TRBV11-3	NA	TRBJ1-1	NA	TGTGCCAGCAGCTTAATGCCGGTGAACACTGAAGCTTTCTTT	CASSLMPVNTEAFF
TRBV6-5	NA	TRBJ1-3	NA	TGTGCCAGCAGTTATTCTTGGGGGGGGTCTGGAAACACCATATATTTT	CASSYSWGGSGNTIYF
TRBV20-1	NA	TRBJ1-2	NA	TGCAGTGCTAGCTGGGGCTACACCTTC	CSASWGYTF
TRBV7-9	TRBD2	TRBJ2-3	NA	TGTGCCAGCAGCCCGAGCGAAGCGGGGCGCACAGATACGCAGTATTTT	CASSPSEAGRTDTQYF
TRBV4-1	TRBD1	TRBJ2-6	NA	TGCGCCAGCAGCCCAGGACAGGCGTTAACTGGGGCCAACGTCCTGACTTTC	CASSPGQALTGANVLTF
TRBV11-1	TRBD2	TRBJ2-5	NA	TGTGCCAGCGCCGGGGGGGGACGAGAGACCCAGTACTTC	CASAGGGRETQYF
TRBV18	NA	TRBJ1-1	NA	TGTGCCAGCTCCCCAAAGTCGGACACTGAAGCTTTCTTT	CASSPKSDTEAFF
TRBV3-1/TRBV3-2	NA	TRBJ1-6	NA	TGTGCCAGCAGCCAAGATCCAGGGGTGGTTTCACCCCTCCACTTT	CASSQDPGVVSPLHF
TRBV6-2/TRBV6-3	TRBD2	TRBJ2-2	NA	TGTGCCAGCAGTCAACTAGCGGGGGGGACCGGGGAGCTGTTTTTT	CASSQLAGGTGELFF
TRBV18	NA	TRBJ2-2	once	TGTGCCAGCTCAGTTGGCGACACCAACACCGGGGAGCTGTTTTTT	CASSVGDTNTGELFF
TRBV19	TRBD1	TRBJ1-4	NA	TGTGCCAGTAGTGCCTTACAGGGGGCAAGAGAAAAACTGTTTTTT	CASSALQGAREKLFF
TRBV18	TRBD2	TRBJ2-3	few	TGTGCCAGCTCTCCAGATGCGGCGGGGGGCACAGATACGCAGTATTTT	CASSPDAAGGTDTQYF
TRBV27	NA	TRBJ2-3	NA	TGTGCCAGCAGTTTCGTCAGCACAGATACGCAGTATTTT	CASSFVSTDTQYF
TRBV7-2	NA	TRBJ1-2	NA	TGTGCCAGCAGCTTAAGTTCCCTCAAAGGAGGCTACACCTTC	CASSLSSLKGGYTF
TRBV2	TRBD2	TRBJ2-1	NA	TGTGCCAGCAGTGGCCTCGGACTAGCGGGAGTAGGTTTGTCCTACAATGAGCAGTTCTTC	CASSGLGLAGVGLSYNEQFF
TRBV20-1	NA	TRBJ2-7	NA	TGCAGTGCTAGTAAAGGGGGAGCTTCTTCCTACGAGCAGTACTTC	CSASKGGASSYEQYF
TRBV19	NA	TRBJ2-2	NA	TGTGCCAGTATAGGAGGGAGAGCCGGGGAGCTGTTTTTT	CASIGGRAGELFF
TRBV19	TRBD1	TRBJ1-4	NA	TGTGCCAGTAGTATCTTCGAGGACAGGCTTGGCGAAAAACTGTTTTTT	CASSIFEDRLGEKLFF
TRBV3-1/TRBV3-2	TRBD1	TRBJ1-3	NA	TGTGCCAGCAGCACCGGACAGGACTCTGGAAACACCATATATTTT	CASSTGQDSGNTIYF
TRBV3-1/TRBV3-2	NA	TRBJ1-1	NA	TGTGCCAGCAGAGGCGTTTCGAACACTGAAGCTTTCTTT	CASRGVSNTEAFF
TRBV29-1	TRBD1	TRBJ2-2	NA	TGCAGCGTAGGGACAGGGCCCGGGGAGCTGTTTTTT	CSVGTGPGELFF
TRBV27	NA	TRBJ2-7	NA	TGTGCCAGCAGTTTATCCTCGATTTACTACGAGCAGTACTTC	CASSLSSIYYEQYF
TRBV27	NA	TRBJ1-2	NA	TGTGCCAGCAGCCTGGACAGCAGATATGGCTACACCTTC	CASSLDSRYGYTF
TRBV6-5	NA	TRBJ2-5	NA	TGTGCCAGCAGGGGGGTCGGGACCCAGTACTTC	CASRGVGTQYF
TRBV2	NA	TRBJ1-5	NA	TGTGCCAGCAGCACACAAACGGGGAGCAATCAGCCCCAGCATTTT	CASSTQTGSNQPQHF
TRBV3-1/TRBV3-2	TRBD2	TRBJ2-3	NA	TGTGCCAGCAGTGACGTCCGGACTAGCGCCCTGAGCACAGATACGCAGTATTTT	CASSDVRTSALSTDTQYF
TRBV7-9	TRBD2	TRBJ2-3	NA	TGTGCCAGCAGCTTAGCAAGGACTAGCGGGGGCACAGATACGCAGTATTTT	CASSLARTSGGTDTQYF